The rows below give T cell receptor beta chains drawn from one sample of a study of T cells in narcolepsy. The assay was immunoSEQ multiplex PCR, and TCRdb's table has in-frame clones only and misses some. The repertoire consists of around 13,000 clones, with roughly nine tenths occurring once and the leading ten covering 1.7%. Sequenced input: CD45RA- memory CD4+ T cells from PBMCs. The source of these receptors is a human donor with narcolepsy. CDR3s leave out the opening cysteine and the closing phenylalanine or tryptophan. A D gene is named only where the DNA matches it firmly.

v_gene: TRBV5-1; d_gene: NA; CDR3aa: ASSLEGRDEKLF
v_gene: TRBV6-1; d_gene: NA; CDR3aa: ASTQMDRFHQPQH
v_gene: TRBV11-2; d_gene: TRBD1; CDR3aa: ASSPSWGQGGHGELF
v_gene: TRBV7-2; d_gene: NA; CDR3aa: ASSLYGGTGSEQF
v_gene: TRBV7-9; d_gene: TRBD1; CDR3aa: ASSLTGGMYNEQF
v_gene: TRBV5-1; d_gene: NA; CDR3aa: ASSLDAGVDTQY
v_gene: TRBV6-1; d_gene: NA; CDR3aa: ASSEATPSGEQY
v_gene: TRBV7-6; d_gene: NA; CDR3aa: ASSLVPPRLGQTYEQY
v_gene: TRBV2; d_gene: NA; CDR3aa: ASSLQEAANEQF
v_gene: TRBV4-2; d_gene: TRBD1; CDR3aa: ASSQLRGQTYEQY
v_gene: TRBV2; d_gene: NA; CDR3aa: ASHRDSNYEQY
v_gene: TRBV6-1; d_gene: NA; CDR3aa: ASSGGLVRETQY
v_gene: TRBV30; d_gene: NA; CDR3aa: AWSVSGMEEKLF
v_gene: TRBV15; d_gene: TRBD2; CDR3aa: ATSREDGTRAPEQF
v_gene: TRBV21-1; d_gene: NA; CDR3aa: ASSKSGDEDRSGANVLT
v_gene: TRBV19; d_gene: NA; CDR3aa: ASSTRDPGSYEQY
v_gene: TRBV6-1; d_gene: TRBD2; CDR3aa: ASRDSGRQTYEQY
v_gene: TRBV14; d_gene: NA; CDR3aa: ASSRSRGTGANVLT
v_gene: TRBV6-1; d_gene: NA; CDR3aa: ASILDRSNYGYT
v_gene: TRBV19; d_gene: NA; CDR3aa: ASSISGVVDQPQH
v_gene: TRBV5-4; d_gene: TRBD2; CDR3aa: ASSFSSGIGEQY
v_gene: TRBV6-4; d_gene: TRBD1; CDR3aa: ASRDPGQNGYT
v_gene: TRBV18; d_gene: TRBD2; CDR3aa: ASSRGLAESTDTQY
v_gene: TRBV2; d_gene: TRBD2; CDR3aa: ASSPGLAGRLSLEQY
v_gene: TRBV6-5; d_gene: NA; CDR3aa: ASTNGDYGYT
v_gene: TRBV27; d_gene: NA; CDR3aa: ASHPLSGSYNEQF
v_gene: TRBV5-6; d_gene: NA; CDR3aa: ASSLNRFTDTQY
v_gene: TRBV9; d_gene: TRBD2; CDR3aa: ASSLRTSGSEQY
v_gene: TRBV10-2; d_gene: TRBD2; CDR3aa: ATTSGRMNEQF
v_gene: TRBV6-1; d_gene: TRBD1; CDR3aa: ASSRRQGLNIIQY
v_gene: TRBV21-1; d_gene: NA; CDR3aa: ASSKNRGRGAGELF
v_gene: TRBV30; d_gene: TRBD1; CDR3aa: AWGQGTDPNYGYT
v_gene: TRBV5-1; d_gene: NA; CDR3aa: ASSQTNEQY
v_gene: TRBV15; d_gene: TRBD2; CDR3aa: ATSRGLGTSGLSEQY
v_gene: TRBV28; d_gene: NA; CDR3aa: ATRTVSPYNSPLH
v_gene: TRBV14; d_gene: TRBD1; CDR3aa: ASSLDRVSSGNTIY
v_gene: TRBV7-2; d_gene: NA; CDR3aa: ASSLRDTQY
v_gene: TRBV19; d_gene: NA; CDR3aa: ASSTGQSYSGNTIY
v_gene: TRBV28; d_gene: NA; CDR3aa: ASSLINIREMREQY
v_gene: TRBV5-6; d_gene: TRBD2; CDR3aa: ASSSLGLAGQSYNEQF
v_gene: TRBV6-1; d_gene: TRBD2; CDR3aa: ASTLAGLYEQY
v_gene: TRBV11-1; d_gene: NA; CDR3aa: ASSARGQGSYEQY
v_gene: TRBV7-2; d_gene: NA; CDR3aa: ASSLGAAMMTQY
v_gene: TRBV30; d_gene: NA; CDR3aa: AIRYQGLRMDGYT
v_gene: TRBV30; d_gene: NA; CDR3aa: AADFSYNEQF
v_gene: TRBV16; d_gene: NA; CDR3aa: ASSSGHKNSPLH
v_gene: TRBV19; d_gene: NA; CDR3aa: ASSLGGRYEQY
v_gene: TRBV27; d_gene: TRBD2; CDR3aa: ASSSGSGRARYEQY
v_gene: TRBV29-1; d_gene: TRBD2; CDR3aa: SIGLAGVRADTQY
v_gene: TRBV19; d_gene: TRBD2; CDR3aa: ASSHSGRANTGELF
v_gene: TRBV10-3; d_gene: NA; CDR3aa: AISESADTGELF
v_gene: TRBV2; d_gene: NA; CDR3aa: ASKEGEPYEQY
v_gene: TRBV19; d_gene: TRBD1; CDR3aa: ASNPVQGHTGELF
v_gene: TRBV5-4; d_gene: NA; CDR3aa: ASNSPYSYNEQF